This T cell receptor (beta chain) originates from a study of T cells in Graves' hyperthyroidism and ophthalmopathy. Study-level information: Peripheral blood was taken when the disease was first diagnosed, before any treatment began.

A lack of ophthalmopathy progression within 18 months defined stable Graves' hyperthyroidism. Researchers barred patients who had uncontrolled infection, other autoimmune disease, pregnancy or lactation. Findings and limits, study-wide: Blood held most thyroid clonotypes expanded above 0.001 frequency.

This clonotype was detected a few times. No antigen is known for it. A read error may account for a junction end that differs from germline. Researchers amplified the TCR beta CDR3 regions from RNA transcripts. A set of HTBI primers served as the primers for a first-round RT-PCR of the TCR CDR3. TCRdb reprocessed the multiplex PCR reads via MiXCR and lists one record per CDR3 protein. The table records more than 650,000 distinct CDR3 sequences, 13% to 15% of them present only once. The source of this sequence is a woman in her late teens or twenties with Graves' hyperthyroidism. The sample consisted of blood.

This CDR3 is CACSLSPGSNSPLHF. CDR3 DNA: TGTGCCTGCAGCCTGAGCCCGGGCTCTAATTCACCCCTCCACTTT. This chain joins TRBV7-2 and TRBJ1-6; D is unclear. Germline loops: CDR1 SGHTA, CDR2 FQGNSA. The CDR3 consists of 15 residues.